Listed below are T cell receptor beta chains from one sample, sequenced in a study of T cell repertoires in cytomegalovirus infection. TCRdb processed the reads anew with MiXCR; each CDR3 protein has one entry. The sample records 250,000 to 300,000 distinct CDR3 sequences, more than 15% being singletons. Input material: CD8+ T cells from PBMCs. Receptors were obtained from a human donor in good health (CMV status not recorded). Some clones in this sample may be carry-over from other donors' samples. CDR3s leave out the opening cysteine and the closing phenylalanine or tryptophan. The order of the fields is V gene, clone size, J gene, CDR3 length, CDR3 protein. Only some rows state a clone size, as once, few, many or a class for expanded clones.

>TRBV6-1|few|TRBJ1-1|13
ASSLAWGANTEAF
>TRBV7-2|many|TRBJ2-7|13
ASSLGGTGYYEQY
>TRBV19|.|TRBJ2-7|11
ASSTSGLYEQY
>TRBV27|few|TRBJ2-1|15
ASERAPGQSSYNEQF
>TRBV4-2|many|TRBJ1-4|12
ASSQGQTNEKLF
>TRBV5-6|.|TRBJ2-7|12
ASSPGGSVNEQY
>TRBV2|many|TRBJ2-1|15
ASSEYWRGDSYNEQF
>TRBV7-9|.|TRBJ1-1|12
ASSRSGTNTEAF
>TRBV7-8|many|TRBJ2-5|15
ASSLMILGQIQETQY
>TRBV28|few|TRBJ1-1|11
ASRMDGMTEAF
>TRBV28|.|TRBJ1-1|13
ASRRGPWVNTEAF
>TRBV7-6|.|TRBJ2-7|10
ASSFGHSEQY